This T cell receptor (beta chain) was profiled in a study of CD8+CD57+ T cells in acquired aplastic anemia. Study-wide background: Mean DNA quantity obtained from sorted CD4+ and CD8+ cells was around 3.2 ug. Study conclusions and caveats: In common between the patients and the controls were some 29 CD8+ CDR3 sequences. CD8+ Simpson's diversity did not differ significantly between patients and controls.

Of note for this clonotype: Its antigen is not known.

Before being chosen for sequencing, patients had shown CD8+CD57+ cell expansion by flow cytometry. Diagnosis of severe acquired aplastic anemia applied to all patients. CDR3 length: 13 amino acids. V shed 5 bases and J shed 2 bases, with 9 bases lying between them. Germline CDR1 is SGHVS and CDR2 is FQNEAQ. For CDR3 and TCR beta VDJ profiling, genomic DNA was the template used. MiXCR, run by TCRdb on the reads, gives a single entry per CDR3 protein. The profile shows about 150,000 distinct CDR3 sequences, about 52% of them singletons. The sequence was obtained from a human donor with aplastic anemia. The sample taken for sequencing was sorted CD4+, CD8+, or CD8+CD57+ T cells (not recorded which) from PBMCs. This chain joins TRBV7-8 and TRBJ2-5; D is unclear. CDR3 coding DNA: TGTGCCAGCAGCCCAGACACACAAGAGACCCAGTACTTC. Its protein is CASSPDTQETQYF. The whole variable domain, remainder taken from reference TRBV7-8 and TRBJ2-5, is GAGVSQSPRYKVAKRGQDVALRCDPISGHVSLFWYQQALGQGPEFLTYFQNEAQLDKSGLPSDRFFAERPEGSVSTLKIQRTQQEDSAVYLCASSPDTQETQYFGPGTRLLVL.